One and the same sample provided the 12 T cell receptor beta chains below, sequenced in a study of cytomegalovirus exposure and HLA in healthy donors. Measured with immunoSEQ multiplex PCR; TCRdb has only the in-frame clones, and not every one. The sample holds hundreds of thousands of clones, about 88% seen once. Sequenced: PBMCs. The source is a man aged 18 to 29 in good health and CMV-seropositive.

J is TRBJ2-2 and V is TRBV5-8; TRBD1 matches at 9 bases. CDR1 and CDR2 (germline): SGHTS, YDEGEE. V was pared by 3 bases and J by 6 bases, with 6 bases of the junction left unmatched. This CDR3 is 15 amino acids long. The CDR3 spells CASSSGQGWPGELFF. The CDR3 DNA sequence: TGTGCCAGCAGCTCGGGACAGGGTTGGCCCGGGGAGCTGTTTTTT.

V usage is TRBV10-1 and J usage is TRBJ2-1; TRBD2 matches 7 bases. Germline V CDR1 and CDR2: WNHNN, SYGVQD (reference sequence). Trimming took 0 bases from V and 1 from J; bases not matched to a gene: 6. CDR3 length: 17 amino acids. The CDR3 DNA sequence: TGCGCCAGCAGTGAGTCGAGGGCCGGGGGGTCCTACAATGAGCAGTTCTTC. Protein product: CASSESRAGGSYNEQFF.

This chain uses TRBV2 with TRBJ1-1; TRBD1 matches at 8 bases. The germline V gene encodes CDR1 SNHLY and CDR2 FYNNEI. The CDR3 runs to 14 residues. The trim removed 7 bases at V and 4 bases at J, leaving 8 bases unmatched. The CDR3 here is CASTVAGGITEAFF. The CDR3 DNA reads TGTGCCAGCACGGTGGCAGGGGGCATCACTGAAGCTTTCTTT.

The CDR3 region is CASSVDLGRSNEQFF. In nucleotides, the CDR3 is TGTGCCAGCAGCGTAGATCTTGGAAGAAGCAATGAGCAGTTCTTC. The gene calls are TRBV9 and TRBJ2-1; unclear D gene. V dropped 0 bases and J dropped 6 bases, with 13 bases sitting between them. Germline loops: CDR1 SGDLS, CDR2 YYNGEE. This CDR3 is built from 15 residues.

This clone was counted a few times. The chain couples TRBV28 to TRBJ2-7; 7 bases line up with TRBD2. Germline trimming cut 6 bases from V and 0 bases from J; bases unmatched to any gene: 8. This CDR3 contains 15 residues. Per germline, CDR1 MDHEN and CDR2 SYDVKM. The CDR3 here is CASRMKRDHSYEQYF. The CDR3 DNA sequence: TGTGCCAGCAGGATGAAGCGGGACCACTCCTACGAGCAGTACTTC.

This rearrangement joins TRBV6-5 to TRBJ2-7; possibly TRBD2 for D (6 bases). This CDR3 is 15 amino acids long. Per germline, CDR1 MNHEY and CDR2 SVGAGI. With 3 bases removed from V and 5 bases from J, the gap between germline ends came to 17 bases. The CDR3 DNA is TGTGCCAGCAGTTATCGGGGGAGGCGGATTGACGAGCAGTACTTC. This encodes CASSYRGRRIDEQYF.

This clone was counted only a few times. The V and J genes are TRBV6-4 and TRBJ2-7, with 7 bases matching TRBD1. There are 14 residues in the CDR3. CDR1 MRHNA and CDR2 SNTAGT come from the germline V gene. V was pared by 3 bases and J by 6 bases, with 8 bases of the junction left unmatched. CDR3 in amino acids: CASSEGEGAVEQYF. The CDR3 nucleotides read TGTGCCAGCAGTGAGGGTGAGGGGGCAGTCGAGCAGTACTTC.

V and J are TRBV18 and TRBJ2-7; 11 positions match TRBD2. The CDR3 is 15 residues long. The J segment lost 0 bases and the V segment lost 6 bases, leaving 4 bases of the junction unmatched. The germline CDR1 and CDR2 sequences are KGHSH and LQKENI. In DNA form, the CDR3 reads TGTGCCAGCTCGGTTGGGACTAGCGGCTCCTACGAGCAGTACTTC. Encoded protein: CASSVGTSGSYEQYF. Complete variable domain (other parts from reference TRBV18 and TRBJ2-7): NAGVMQNPRHLVRRRGQEARLRCSPMKGHSHVYWYRQLPEEGLKFMVYLQKENIIDESGMPKERFSAEFPKEGPSILRIQQVVRGDSAAYFCASSVGTSGSYEQYFGPGTRLTVT.

The chain combines TRBV28 with TRBJ2-7; maybe TRBD2 (5 bases). The CDR3 is 13 amino acids. Trimming left V 2 bases short and J 1 base short, with 6 bases between. The germline gives CDR1 MDHEN, CDR2 SYDVKM. The DNA for the CDR3 is TGTGCCAGCAGTTTAGAGGGATCCTACGAGCAGTACTTC. This translates into CASSLEGSYEQYF.

CDR3 sequence reads: CASGGDTGELFF. The CDR3 DNA reads TGTGCCAGCGGTGGGGACACCGGGGAGCTGTTTTTT. The V call is TRBV9, the J call TRBJ2-2; D unresolved. V lost 7 bases, J lost 3 bases, and 7 bases lay in between. The germline gives CDR1 SGDLS, CDR2 YYNGEE. There are 12 residues in the CDR3.

The chain employs TRBV29-1 and TRBJ2-7; D uncertain. The germline V gene has CDR1 SQVTM and CDR2 ANQGSEA. The V gene lost 3 bases and the J gene lost 5 bases, with 11 bases spanning the gap. The CDR3 spans 12 residues. The CDR3 protein is CSVDGDTNEQYF. The CDR3 coding sequence is TGCAGCGTTGATGGAGACACGAACGAGCAGTACTTC.

The chain links TRBV7-2 to TRBJ2-5; the match to TRBD1 covers 9 bases. Trimming cost V 5 bases and J 3 bases; bases outside gene matches: 7. There are 15 residues in the CDR3. The germline V gene encodes CDR1 SGHTA and CDR2 FQGNSA. The CDR3 coding sequence is TGTGCCAGCAGCGTCCGGGACAGGGAGAAAGAGACCCAGTACTTC. The encoded protein is CASSVRDREKETQYF.